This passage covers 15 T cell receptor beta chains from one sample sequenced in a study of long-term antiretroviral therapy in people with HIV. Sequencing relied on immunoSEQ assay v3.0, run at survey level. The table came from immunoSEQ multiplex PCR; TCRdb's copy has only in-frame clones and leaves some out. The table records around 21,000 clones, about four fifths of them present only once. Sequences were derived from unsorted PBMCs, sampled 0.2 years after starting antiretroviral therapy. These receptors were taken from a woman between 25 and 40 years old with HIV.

The CDR3 is CASSLGGEKVEQYF. The CDR3 nucleotides are TGTGCCAGCAGCTTAGGGGGGGAAAAGGTGGAGCAGTACTTC. The gene calls are TRBV7-6 and TRBJ2-7, with a possible D match to TRBD2 (6 bases). Trimming left V 1 base short and J 7 bases short, with 14 bases between. Germline loops: CDR1 SGHVS, CDR2 FNYEAQ. The CDR3 consists of 14 residues.

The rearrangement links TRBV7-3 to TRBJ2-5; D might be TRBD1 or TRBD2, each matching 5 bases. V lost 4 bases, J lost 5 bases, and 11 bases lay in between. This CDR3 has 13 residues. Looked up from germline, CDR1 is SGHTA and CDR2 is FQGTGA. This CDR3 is CASSSGPGETQYF. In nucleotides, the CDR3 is TGTGCCAGCAGCTCGGGACCGGGGGAGACCCAGTACTTC.

In nucleotides, the CDR3 is TGCGCCAGCAGCTTAGAGGGCCCGGGGGGACAGGGATCGAGCTCTGGAAACACCATATATTTT. Its translation is CASSLEGPGGQGSSSGNTIYF. V usage is TRBV5-1 and J usage is TRBJ1-3; 9 bases match TRBD1. Germline V gene lookup returns CDR1 SGHRS and CDR2 YFSETQ. V lost 2 bases, J lost 0 bases, and 18 bases stayed unmatched. This CDR3 has 21 amino acids.

The chain's CDR3 is CASSKKHRGPTDTQYF. The DNA for the CDR3 is TGTGCCAGTAGTAAGAAACACAGGGGGCCTACAGATACGCAGTATTTT. V and J are TRBV19 and TRBJ2-3; 9 bases map to TRBD1. This CDR3 has 16 amino acids. J lost 3 bases, V lost 4 bases, and 8 bases had no gene match. The germline V gene has CDR1 LNHDA and CDR2 SQIVND (reference sequence).

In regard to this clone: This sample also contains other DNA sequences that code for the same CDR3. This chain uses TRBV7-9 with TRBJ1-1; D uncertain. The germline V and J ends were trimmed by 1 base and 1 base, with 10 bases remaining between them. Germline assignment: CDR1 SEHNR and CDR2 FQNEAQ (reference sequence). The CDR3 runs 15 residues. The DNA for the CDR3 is TGTGCCAGCAGCTTAGTGGCAGGTGGGAACACTGAAGCTTTCTTT. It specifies CASSLVAGGNTEAFF.

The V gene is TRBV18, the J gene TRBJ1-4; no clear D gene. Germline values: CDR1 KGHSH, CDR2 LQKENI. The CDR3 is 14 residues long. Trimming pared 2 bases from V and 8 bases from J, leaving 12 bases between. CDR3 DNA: TGTGCCAGCTCACCATTACCTACGGGGGAAAAACTGTTTTTT. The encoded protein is CASSPLPTGEKLFF.

The CDR3 loop is CASRQGSTDTQYF. The CDR3 region has the DNA TGTGCCAGCAGACAGGGGTCCACAGATACGCAGTATTTT. This chain links TRBV6-6 with TRBJ2-3; 7 bases agree with TRBD1. The CDR3 consists of 13 residues. CDR1 and CDR2 from the germline V gene are MNHNY and SVGAGI (reference sequence). The V segment lost 6 bases and the J segment 2 bases; nucleotides outside the gene matches: 2.

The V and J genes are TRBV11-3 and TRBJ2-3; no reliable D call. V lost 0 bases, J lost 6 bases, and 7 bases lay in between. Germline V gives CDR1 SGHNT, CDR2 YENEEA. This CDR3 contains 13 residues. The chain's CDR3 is CASSLERVDTQYF. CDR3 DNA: TGTGCCAGCAGCTTAGAACGGGTGGATACGCAGTATTTT.

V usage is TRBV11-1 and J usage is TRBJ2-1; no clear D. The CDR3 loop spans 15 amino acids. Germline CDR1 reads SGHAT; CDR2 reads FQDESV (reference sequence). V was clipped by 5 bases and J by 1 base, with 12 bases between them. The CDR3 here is CASSLSGQSYNEQFF. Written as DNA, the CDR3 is TGTGCCAGCAGCCTTTCAGGTCAATCCTACAATGAGCAGTTCTTC.

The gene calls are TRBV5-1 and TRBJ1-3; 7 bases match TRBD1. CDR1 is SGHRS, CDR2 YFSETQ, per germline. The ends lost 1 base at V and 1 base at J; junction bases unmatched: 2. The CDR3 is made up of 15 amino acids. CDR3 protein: CASSLLTGSGNTIYF. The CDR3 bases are TGCGCCAGCAGCTTGCTGACAGGGTCTGGAAACACCATATATTTT.

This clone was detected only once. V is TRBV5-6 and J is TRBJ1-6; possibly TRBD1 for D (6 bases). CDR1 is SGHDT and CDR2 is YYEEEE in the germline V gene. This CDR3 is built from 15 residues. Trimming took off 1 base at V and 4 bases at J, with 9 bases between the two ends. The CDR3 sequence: CASSLLTGYNSPLHF. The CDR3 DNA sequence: TGTGCCAGCAGCTTGCTAACAGGGTATAATTCACCCCTCCACTTT.

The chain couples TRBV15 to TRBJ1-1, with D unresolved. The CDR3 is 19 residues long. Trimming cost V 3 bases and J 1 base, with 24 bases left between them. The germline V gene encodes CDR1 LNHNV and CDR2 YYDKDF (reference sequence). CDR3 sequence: CATSRNGRVLSDPNTEAFF. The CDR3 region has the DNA TGTGCCACCAGCAGGAATGGAAGGGTCCTAAGTGACCCGAACACTGAAGCTTTCTTT.

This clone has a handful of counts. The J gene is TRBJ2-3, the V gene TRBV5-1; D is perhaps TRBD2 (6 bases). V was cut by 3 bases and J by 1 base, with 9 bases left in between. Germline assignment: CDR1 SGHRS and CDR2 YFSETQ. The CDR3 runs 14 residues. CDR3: CASSSERGTDTQYF. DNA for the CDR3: TGCGCCAGCAGCTCTGAGCGGGGCACAGATACGCAGTATTTT. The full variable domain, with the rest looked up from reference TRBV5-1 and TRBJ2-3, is KAGVTQTPRYLIKTRGQQVTLSCSPISGHRSVSWYQQTPGQGLQFLFEYFSETQRNKGNFPGRFSGRQFSNSRSEMNVSTLELGDSALYLCASSSERGTDTQYFGPGTRLTVL.

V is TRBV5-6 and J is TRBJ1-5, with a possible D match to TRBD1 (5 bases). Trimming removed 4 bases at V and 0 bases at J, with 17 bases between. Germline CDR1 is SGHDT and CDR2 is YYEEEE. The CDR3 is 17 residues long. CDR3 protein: CASSRRALRDSNQPQHF. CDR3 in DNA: TGTGCCAGCAGCCGGCGAGCCCTCAGGGATAGCAATCAGCCCCAGCATTTT.

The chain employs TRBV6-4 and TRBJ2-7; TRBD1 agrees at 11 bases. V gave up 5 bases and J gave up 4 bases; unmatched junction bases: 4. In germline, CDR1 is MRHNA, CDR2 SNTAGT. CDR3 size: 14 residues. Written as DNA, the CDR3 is TGTGCCAGCAGTCCCGGACAGGGGGCTTACGAGCAGTACGTC. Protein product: CASSPGQGAYEQYV.